These T cell receptor beta chains were read from a single sample in a study of a mutant IDH1 vaccine in newly diagnosed glioma. The antigens these receptors bind are not known. Sequencing was performed with immunoSEQ multiplex PCR; in TCRdb, only in-frame clones are kept and a portion is missing. The sample comprises about 55,000 clones, 80% to 90% of which are singletons, and 3.5% to 5% rests with the top ten. Source: PBMCs, taken from a glioma patient whose treatment included an IDH1 peptide vaccine. These receptors were taken from a woman between 18 and 29 years old with glioma. Each CDR3 is given with its conserved first and last residue. A D gene is named only where the DNA matches it firmly. Expanded clones are given a class, and other clones once, few, many or no size at all.

j_gene	v_gene	d_gene	abundance	CDR3aa	CDR3nt
TRBJ2-3	TRBV13	TRBD1	-	CASSLRQGAADTQYF	TGTGCCAGCAGCTTAAGGCAGGGGGCGGCAGATACGCAGTATTTT
TRBJ1-1	TRBV6-6	-	few	CASSYTAGNTEAFF	TGTGCCAGCAGTTACACCGCAGGGAACACTGAAGCTTTCTTT
TRBJ1-5	TRBV5-6	TRBD1	-	CASSPGQGGNQPQHF	TGTGCCAGCAGCCCGGGACAGGGTGGCAATCAGCCCCAGCATTTT
TRBJ2-1	TRBV9	-	-	CASSVGLGGSYNEQFF	TGTGCCAGCAGCGTAGGTCTTGGCGGCTCCTACAATGAGCAGTTCTTC
TRBJ2-7	TRBV29-1	TRBD2	-	CSVESRLAGSYEQYF	TGCAGCGTTGAATCGCGTCTAGCGGGGTCCTACGAGCAGTACTTC
TRBJ2-7	TRBV5-6	TRBD1	-	CASSPGQRLSYEQYF	TGTGCCAGCAGCCCGGGACAGCGACTCTCCTACGAGCAGTACTTC
TRBJ2-3	TRBV7-8	-	-	CASSLRGSGSDTQYF	TGTGCCAGCAGCTTACGCGGTTCTGGTTCAGATACGCAGTATTTT
TRBJ2-2	TRBV6-6	-	-	CASSGAGELFF	TGTGCCAGCAGCGGGGCCGGGGAGCTGTTTTTT
TRBJ1-4	TRBV5-6	TRBD1	-	CASSSSRDRATEKLFF	TGTGCCAGCAGCTCCTCCCGGGACAGGGCAACCGAAAAACTGTTTTTT
TRBJ2-3	TRBV27	-	-	CASSSARRDTQYF	TGTGCCAGCAGTTCGGCCCGACGAGATACGCAGTATTTT
TRBJ2-5	TRBV6-4	-	-	CASSETVGVQETQYF	TGTGCCAGCAGTGAGACAGTAGGCGTGCAAGAGACCCAGTACTTC
TRBJ2-3	TRBV2	-	-	CASSDGGFTDTQYF	TGTGCCAGCAGTGATGGGGGCTTCACAGATACGCAGTATTTT
TRBJ1-6	TRBV14	-	-	CASSQVSPYSPLHF	TGTGCCAGCAGCCAAGTCAGCCCTTATTCACCCCTCCACTTT
TRBJ2-2	TRBV23-1	-	-	CASSGGLDSENTGELFF	TGCGCCAGCAGTGGAGGTCTAGACAGCGAGAACACCGGGGAGCTGTTTTTT
TRBJ2-1	TRBV5-1	TRBD2	-	CASSFGEAGSYNEQFF	TGCGCCAGCAGCTTCGGCGAAGCGGGATCCTACAATGAGCAGTTCTTC
TRBJ2-5	TRBV6-6	TRBD2	-	CASRPGLAGQETQYF	TGTGCCAGCAGACCGGGACTAGCGGGGCAAGAGACCCAGTACTTC
TRBJ2-3	TRBV7-7	-	-	CASSLGTTSGTDTQYF	TGTGCTAGCAGCTTAGGTACTACTAGTGGCACAGATACGCAGTATTTT
TRBJ2-2	TRBV4-3	-	-	CASSRSLPPNTGELFF	TGCGCCAGCAGCCGCTCCTTACCCCCGAACACCGGGGAGCTGTTTTTT
TRBJ2-3	TRBV5-6	TRBD1	once	CAGGQGARDTQYF	TGTGCCGGGGGACAGGGGGCAAGAGATACGCAGTATTTT
TRBJ2-1	TRBV9	-	-	CASSARGTPYNEQFF	TGTGCCAGCAGCGCCCGGGGGACCCCCTACAATGAGCAGTTCTTC
TRBJ2-7	TRBV10-1	TRBD2	-	CASSATSGRAGEQYF	TGCGCCAGCAGTGCGACTAGCGGGAGGGCCGGAGAGCAGTACTTC
TRBJ2-7	TRBV7-9	-	-	CASSIADYEQYF	TGTGCCAGCAGCATAGCAGACTACGAGCAGTACTTC
TRBJ2-2	TRBV13	TRBD2	-	CASSSGLASTGELFF	TGTGCCAGCAGCTCGGGACTAGCGAGCACCGGGGAGCTGTTTTTT
TRBJ1-1	TRBV10-3	TRBD1	-	CAISGPGQGTFTTEAFF	TGTGCCATCAGTGGACCGGGACAGGGGACTTTCACAACTGAAGCTTTCTTT
TRBJ1-4	TRBV7-9	-	-	CASSLAQGSGEKLFF	TGTGCCAGCAGCTTAGCGCAGGGGTCGGGCGAAAAACTGTTTTTT
TRBJ2-3	TRBV19	-	once	CASSPGPGIGQYF	TGTGCCAGTAGTCCTGGCCCGGGGATCGGGCAGTATTTT
TRBJ2-6	TRBV15	-	-	CATSSSTNVLTF	TGTGCCACCAGCAGTTCGACCAACGTCCTGACTTTC
TRBJ2-1	TRBV7-9	-	-	CASSFAPSNEQFF	TGTGCCAGCAGCTTCGCCCCGAGCAATGAGCAGTTCTTC
TRBJ1-1	TRBV29-1	-	-	CSAIQGLNTEAFF	TGCAGCGCCATACAGGGATTGAACACTGAAGCTTTCTTT
TRBJ2-1	TRBV6-1	-	-	CASSDTNRASDEQFF	TGTGCCAGCAGTGACACAAATCGAGCTTCAGATGAGCAGTTCTTC
TRBJ2-3	TRBV5-4	TRBD2	-	CASSLLRAGDTQYF	TGTGCCAGCAGCTTGCTCAGAGCGGGGGATACGCAGTATTTT
TRBJ1-6	TRBV6-1	-	few	CASSLQRGLHSPLHF	TGTGCCAGCAGTCTACAGAGGGGGTTACATTCACCCCTCCACTTT
TRBJ2-1	TRBV7-9	-	-	CASSLDGQSYNEQFF	TGTGCCAGCAGCTTGGACGGACAGTCCTACAATGAGCAGTTCTTC
TRBJ1-1	TRBV6-5	-	-	CASSYSQVNTEAFF	TGTGCCAGCAGTTACTCCCAGGTGAACACTGAAGCTTTCTTT
TRBJ1-5	TRBV19	-	-	CASKAQSNQPQHF	TGTGCCAGTAAGGCGCAGAGCAATCAGCCCCAGCATTTT
TRBJ2-2	TRBV27	TRBD1	-	CASSLDRVGAGELFF	TGTGCCAGCAGTCTGGACAGGGTCGGGGCCGGGGAGCTGTTTTTT
TRBJ2-7	TRBV6-1	TRBD2	once	CAINTSGSYEQYF	TGTGCCATCAACACTAGCGGGAGCTACGAGCAGTACTTC
TRBJ2-5	TRBV18	TRBD2	-	CASSPEAGGSQYF	TGTGCCAGCTCACCCGAAGCGGGGGGATCGCAGTACTTC
TRBJ1-1	TRBV7-3	TRBD1	-	CASSLIGGSGTEAFF	TGTGCCAGCAGTTTAATAGGGGGCTCGGGCACTGAAGCTTTCTTT
TRBJ2-1	TRBV2	TRBD1	-	CASRPTTGGFNNEQFF	TGTGCCAGCAGGCCTACTACAGGGGGCTTTAACAATGAGCAGTTCTTC